What follows are 2 T cell receptor beta chains derived from one specimen sequenced in a study of T cells in women clearing cervical HPV infection. The table came from immunoSEQ multiplex PCR; TCRdb's copy has only in-frame clones and leaves some out. This sample contains 30,000 to 45,000 clones. The source material was blood buffy coat. Source of these receptors: a woman between 18 and 70 years old with a cervical HPV16 infection that either progressed to CIN3+ or cleared (not recorded which).

Notes on this clone: The DNA ends 3 residues before the CDR3 does, and the rest of the CDR3 is filled in from the germline J gene. The chain is built from TRBV27 and TRBJ2-7; 15 bases align to TRBD2. Unmatched junction bases numbered 8, after V lost 2 bases and J lost 3 bases. Germline CDR1 and CDR2: MNHEY and SMNVEV (reference sequence). The CDR3 loop spans 18 amino acids. CDR3 DNA, as far as it was read: TGTGCCAGCAGTTTACTGGGACTAGCGGGAGGAAAGGGCTACGAG. This sequence encodes CASSLLGLAGGKGYE. The full CDR3 reads CASSLLGLAGGKGYEQYF.

With respect to this clone: The read is 3 residues too short to cover the CDR3 end, so that end is filled in from the germline J gene. The chain employs TRBV7-2 and TRBJ2-7; D is possibly TRBD1 (5 bases). Trimming pared 3 bases from V and 0 bases from J, leaving 9 bases between. CDR3 length equals 14 residues. The germline V gene has CDR1 SGHTA and CDR2 FQGNSA. The sequenced part of the CDR3 DNA is TGTGCCAGCAGCTTTAAGGGGAACTCCTACGAG. Its protein is CASSFKGNSYE. The CDR3 as a whole reads CASSFKGNSYEQYF.